What follows is one T cell receptor beta chain and its context. The antigen remains unidentified. The sample's time point: week 35, safety follow-up. The investigators gave 300 ug of mutant IDH1 20-mer peptide in each vaccine dose, together with topical imiquimod. Libraries were prepared by immunoSEQ multiplex PCR; TCRdb keeps only in-frame clonotypes and omits some of them. In the table there are roughly 68,000 clones, 65% to 75% of which are singletons. Losses at the gene ends were 4 bases for V and 4 bases for J; bases not matched to a gene: 10. The CDR3 sequence is 16 residues long. Germline V CDR1 and CDR2: SNHLY, FYNNEI. This specimen belongs to a study of a mutant IDH1 vaccine in newly diagnosed glioma.

This chain links TRBV2 with TRBJ1-2, with 9 bases lining up with TRBD1. This sample comprised PBMCs, obtained from a glioma patient whose treatment included an IDH1 peptide vaccine. The TCR sequence derives from a man aged 50-60 years with glioma. CDR3 in DNA: TGTGCCAGCAGTGCCGGACAGGGGATTCCTGGCTATGGCTACACCTTC. This encodes CASSAGQGIPGYGYTF.